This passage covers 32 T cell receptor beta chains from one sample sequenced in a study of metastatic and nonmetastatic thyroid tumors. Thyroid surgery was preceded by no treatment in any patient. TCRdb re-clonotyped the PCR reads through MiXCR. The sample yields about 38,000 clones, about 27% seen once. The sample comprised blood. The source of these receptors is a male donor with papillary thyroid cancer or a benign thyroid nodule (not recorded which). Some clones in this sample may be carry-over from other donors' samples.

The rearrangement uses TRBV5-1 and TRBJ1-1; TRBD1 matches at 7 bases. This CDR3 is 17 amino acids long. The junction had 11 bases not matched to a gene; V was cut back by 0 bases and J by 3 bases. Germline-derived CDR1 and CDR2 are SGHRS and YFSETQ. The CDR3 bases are TGCGCCAGCAGCTTGGAGGGGAGATACAGGGGTTACACTGAAGCTTTCTTT. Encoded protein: CASSLEGRYRGYTEAFF. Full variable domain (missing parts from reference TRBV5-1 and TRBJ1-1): KAGVTQTPRYLIKTRGQQVTLSCSPISGHRSVSWYQQTPGQGLQFLFEYFSETQRNKGNFPGRFSGRQFSNSRSEMNVSTLELGDSALYLCASSLEGRYRGYTEAFFGQGTRLTVV.

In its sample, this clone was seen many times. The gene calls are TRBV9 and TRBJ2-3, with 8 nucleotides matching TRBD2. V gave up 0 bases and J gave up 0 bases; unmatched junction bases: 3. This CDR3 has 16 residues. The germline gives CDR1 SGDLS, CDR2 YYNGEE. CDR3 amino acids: CASSVAGGESTDTQYF. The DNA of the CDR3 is TGTGCCAGCAGCGTAGCCGGGGGGGAGAGCACAGATACGCAGTATTTT.

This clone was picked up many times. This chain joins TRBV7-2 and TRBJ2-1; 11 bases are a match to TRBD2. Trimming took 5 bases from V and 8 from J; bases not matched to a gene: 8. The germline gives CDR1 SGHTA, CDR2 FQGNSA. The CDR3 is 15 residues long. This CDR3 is CASSRRLAGGHEQFF. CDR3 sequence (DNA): TGTGCCAGCAGCCGGAGGCTAGCGGGAGGCCATGAGCAGTTCTTC.

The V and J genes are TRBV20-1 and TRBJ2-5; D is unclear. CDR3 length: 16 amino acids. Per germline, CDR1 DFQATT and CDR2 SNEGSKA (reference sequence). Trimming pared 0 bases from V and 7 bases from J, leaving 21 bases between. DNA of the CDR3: TGCAGTGCTAGAGATTGGTCACTCGCCGATGGGGTGACCCAGTACTTC. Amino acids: CSARDWSLADGVTQYF.

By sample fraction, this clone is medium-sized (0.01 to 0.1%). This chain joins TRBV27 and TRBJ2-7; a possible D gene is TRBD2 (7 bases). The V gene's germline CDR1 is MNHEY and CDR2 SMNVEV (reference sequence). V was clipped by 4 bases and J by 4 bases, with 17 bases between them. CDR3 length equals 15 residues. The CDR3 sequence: CASSSTHRGAYEQYF. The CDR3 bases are TGTGCCAGCAGTTCTACCCATCGGGGGGCGTACGAGCAGTACTTC.

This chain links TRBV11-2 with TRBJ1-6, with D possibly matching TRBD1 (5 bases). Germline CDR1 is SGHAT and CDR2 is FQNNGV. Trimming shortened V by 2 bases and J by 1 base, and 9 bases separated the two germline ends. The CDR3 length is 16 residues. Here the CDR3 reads CASSLQGSSYNSPLHF. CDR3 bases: TGTGCCAGCAGCTTACAGGGTAGTTCCTATAATTCACCCCTCCACTTT.

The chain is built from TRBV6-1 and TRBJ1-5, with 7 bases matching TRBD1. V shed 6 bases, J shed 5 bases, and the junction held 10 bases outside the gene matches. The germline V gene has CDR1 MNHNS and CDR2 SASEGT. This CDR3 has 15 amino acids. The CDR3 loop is CASSPGTVIDQPQHF. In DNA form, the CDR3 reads TGTGCCAGCAGCCCCGGGACAGTTATTGATCAGCCCCAGCATTTT.

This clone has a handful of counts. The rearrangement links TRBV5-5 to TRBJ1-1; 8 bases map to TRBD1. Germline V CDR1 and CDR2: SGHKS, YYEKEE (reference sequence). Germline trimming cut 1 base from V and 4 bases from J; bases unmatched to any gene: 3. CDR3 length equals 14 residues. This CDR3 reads CASSLNRGATEAFF. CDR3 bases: TGTGCCAGCAGCTTGAACAGGGGGGCCACTGAAGCTTTCTTT.

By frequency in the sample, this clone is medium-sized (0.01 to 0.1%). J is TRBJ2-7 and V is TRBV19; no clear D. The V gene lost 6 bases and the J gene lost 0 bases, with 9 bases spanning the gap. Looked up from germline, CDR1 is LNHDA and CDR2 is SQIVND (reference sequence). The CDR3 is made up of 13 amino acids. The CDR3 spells CASRAWSSYEQYF. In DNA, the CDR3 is TGTGCCAGTAGGGCCTGGAGCTCCTACGAGCAGTACTTC.

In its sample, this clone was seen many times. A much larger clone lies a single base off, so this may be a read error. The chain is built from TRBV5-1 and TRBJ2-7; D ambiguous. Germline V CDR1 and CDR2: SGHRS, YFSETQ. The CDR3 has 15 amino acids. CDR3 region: CASSLEVPGSHEQYF. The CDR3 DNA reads TGCGCCAGCAGCTTGGAAGTCCCAGGCTCCCACGAGCAGTACTTC.

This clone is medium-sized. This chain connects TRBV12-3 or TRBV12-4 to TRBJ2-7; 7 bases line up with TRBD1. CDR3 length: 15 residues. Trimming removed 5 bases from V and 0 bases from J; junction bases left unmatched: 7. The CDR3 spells CASSLQTGASYEQYF. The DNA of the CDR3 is TGTGCCAGCAGTCTACAAACAGGGGCCTCCTACGAGCAGTACTTC.

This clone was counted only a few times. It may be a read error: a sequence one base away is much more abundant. The CDR3: CASSEDRTGSGLYEQYF. The CDR3 nucleotides read TGTGCCAGCAGTGAGGACCGGACAGGGTCGGGACTCTACGAGCAGTACTTC. This rearrangement joins TRBV6-1 to TRBJ2-7, with TRBD1 identical over 8 bases. The CDR3 is 17 amino acids. The V gene's germline CDR1 is MNHNS and CDR2 SASEGT. V lost 3 bases to trimming and J lost 3 bases; unmatched junction nucleotides: 13.

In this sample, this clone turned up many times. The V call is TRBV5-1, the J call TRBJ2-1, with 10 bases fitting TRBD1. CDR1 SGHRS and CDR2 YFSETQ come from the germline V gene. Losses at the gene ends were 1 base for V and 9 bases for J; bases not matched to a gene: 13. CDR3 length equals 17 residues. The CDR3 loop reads CASSLIRGTGVVGEQFF. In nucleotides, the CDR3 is TGCGCCAGCAGCTTGATTCGCGGGACAGGGGTGGTGGGTGAGCAGTTCTTC.

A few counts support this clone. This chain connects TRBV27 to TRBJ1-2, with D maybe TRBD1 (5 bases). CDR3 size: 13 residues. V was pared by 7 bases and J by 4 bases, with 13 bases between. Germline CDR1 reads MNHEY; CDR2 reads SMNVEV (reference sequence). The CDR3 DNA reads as TGTGCCAGCAAAAAGGGACGGTCCTATGGCTACACCTTC. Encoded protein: CASKKGRSYGYTF.

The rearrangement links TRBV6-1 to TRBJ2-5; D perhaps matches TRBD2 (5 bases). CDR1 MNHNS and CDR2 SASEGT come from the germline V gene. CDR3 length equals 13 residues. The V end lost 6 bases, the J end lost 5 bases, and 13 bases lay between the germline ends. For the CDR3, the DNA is TGTGCCAGCAGCACTAGTCCCCACGAGACCCAGTACTTC. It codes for CASSTSPHETQYF.

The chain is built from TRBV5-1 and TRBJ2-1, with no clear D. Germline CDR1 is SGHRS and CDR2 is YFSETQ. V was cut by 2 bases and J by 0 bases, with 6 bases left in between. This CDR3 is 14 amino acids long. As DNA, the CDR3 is TGCGCCAGCAGCTTAAGACCCTCCTACAATGAGCAGTTCTTC. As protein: CASSLRPSYNEQFF. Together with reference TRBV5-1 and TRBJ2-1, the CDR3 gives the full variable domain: KAGVTQTPRYLIKTRGQQVTLSCSPISGHRSVSWYQQTPGQGLQFLFEYFSETQRNKGNFPGRFSGRQFSNSRSEMNVSTLELGDSALYLCASSLRPSYNEQFFGPGTRLTVL.

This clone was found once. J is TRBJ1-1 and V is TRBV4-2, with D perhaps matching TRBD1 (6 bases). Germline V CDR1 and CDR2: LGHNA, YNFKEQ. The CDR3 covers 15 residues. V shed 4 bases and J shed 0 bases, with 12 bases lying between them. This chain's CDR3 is CASSPNQGMNTEAFF. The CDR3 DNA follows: TGTGCCAGCAGCCCAAACCAGGGGATGAACACTGAAGCTTTCTTT.

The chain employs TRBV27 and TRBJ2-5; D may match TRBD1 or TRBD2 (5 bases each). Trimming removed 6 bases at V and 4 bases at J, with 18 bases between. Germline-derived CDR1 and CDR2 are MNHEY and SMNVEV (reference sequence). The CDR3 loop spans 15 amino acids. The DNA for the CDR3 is TGTGCCAGCAGCTTTTCCTTTACGGGGCGAGAGACCCAGTACTTC. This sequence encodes CASSFSFTGRETQYF.

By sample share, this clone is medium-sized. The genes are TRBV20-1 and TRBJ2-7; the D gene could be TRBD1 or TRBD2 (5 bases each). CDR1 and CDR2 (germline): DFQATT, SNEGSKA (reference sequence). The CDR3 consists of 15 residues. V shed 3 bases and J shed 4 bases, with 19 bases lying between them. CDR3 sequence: CSASAGTENWYEQYF. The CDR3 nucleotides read TGCAGTGCTAGTGCCGGGACCGAGAATTGGTACGAGCAGTACTTC.

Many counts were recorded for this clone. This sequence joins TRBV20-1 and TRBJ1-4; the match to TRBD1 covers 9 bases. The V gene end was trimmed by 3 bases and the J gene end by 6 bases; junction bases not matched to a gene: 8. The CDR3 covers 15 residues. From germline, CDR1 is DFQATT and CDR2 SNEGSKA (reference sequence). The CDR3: CSARVPGQGHEKLFF. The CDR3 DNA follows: TGCAGTGCTAGGGTACCGGGACAGGGTCATGAAAAACTGTTTTTT.

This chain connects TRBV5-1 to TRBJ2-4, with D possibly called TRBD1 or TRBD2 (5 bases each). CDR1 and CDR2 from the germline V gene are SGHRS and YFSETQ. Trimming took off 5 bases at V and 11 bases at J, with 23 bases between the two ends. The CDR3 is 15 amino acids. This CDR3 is CASSRSGQDPNVQYF. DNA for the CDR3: TGCGCCAGCAGTCGTTCGGGGCAGGATCCTAACGTTCAGTACTTC.

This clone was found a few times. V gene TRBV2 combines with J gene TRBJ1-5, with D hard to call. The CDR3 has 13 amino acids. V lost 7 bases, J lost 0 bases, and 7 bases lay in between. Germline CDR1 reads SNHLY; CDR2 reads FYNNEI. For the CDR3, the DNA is TGTGCCAGCAAAGTTTATAGCAATCAGCCCCAGCATTTT. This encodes CASKVYSNQPQHF.

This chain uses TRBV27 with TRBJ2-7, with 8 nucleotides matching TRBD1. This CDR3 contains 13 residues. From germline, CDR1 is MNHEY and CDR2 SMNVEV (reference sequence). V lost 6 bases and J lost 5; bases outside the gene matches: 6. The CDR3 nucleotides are TGTGCCAGCAGCCTGACAGGGGCCCACGAGCAGTACTTC. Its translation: CASSLTGAHEQYF.

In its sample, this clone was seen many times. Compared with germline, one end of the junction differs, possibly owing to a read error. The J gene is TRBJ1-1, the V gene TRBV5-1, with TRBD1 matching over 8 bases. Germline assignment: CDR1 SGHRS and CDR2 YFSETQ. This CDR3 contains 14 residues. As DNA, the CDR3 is TGCGCCAGCAGGTTGGGACAGGTAGACACTGAAGCTTTCTTT. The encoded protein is CASRLGQVDTEAFF.

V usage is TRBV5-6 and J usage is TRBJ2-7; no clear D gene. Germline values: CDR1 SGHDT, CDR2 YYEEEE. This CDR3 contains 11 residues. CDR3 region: CSISFGNEQYF. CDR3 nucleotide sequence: TGTTCCATCAGCTTTGGGAACGAGCAGTACTTC.

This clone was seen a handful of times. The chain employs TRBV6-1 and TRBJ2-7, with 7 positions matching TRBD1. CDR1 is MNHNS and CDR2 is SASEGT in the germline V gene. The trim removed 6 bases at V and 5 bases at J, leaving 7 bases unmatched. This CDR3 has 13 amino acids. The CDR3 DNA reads TGTGCCAGCAGAAGACAGGGATTGAACGAGCAGTACTTC. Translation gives CASRRQGLNEQYF.

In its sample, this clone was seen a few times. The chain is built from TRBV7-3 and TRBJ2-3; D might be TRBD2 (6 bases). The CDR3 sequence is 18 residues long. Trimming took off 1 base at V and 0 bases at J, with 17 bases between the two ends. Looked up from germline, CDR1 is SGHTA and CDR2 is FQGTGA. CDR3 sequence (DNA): TGTGCCAGCAGCTTAAAAGGGTGGGCTAGCGCGAGCACAGATACGCAGTATTTT. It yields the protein CASSLKGWASASTDTQYF.

The CDR3 is CARRLAGHNEQFF. The CDR3 region has the DNA TGTGCCAGAAGACTAGCGGGCCACAATGAGCAGTTCTTC. This chain links TRBV19 with TRBJ2-1, with 10 bases fitting TRBD2. This CDR3 has 13 amino acids. Germline lookup yields CDR1 LNHDA and CDR2 SQIVND (reference sequence). Trimming took 9 bases from V and 5 from J; bases not matched to a gene: 4.

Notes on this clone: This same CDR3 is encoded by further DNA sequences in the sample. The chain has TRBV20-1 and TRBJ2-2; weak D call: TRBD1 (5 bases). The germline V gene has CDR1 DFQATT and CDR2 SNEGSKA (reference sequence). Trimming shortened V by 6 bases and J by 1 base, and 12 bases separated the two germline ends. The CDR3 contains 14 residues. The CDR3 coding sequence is TGCAGTGCACTCAGGGCAGGGAACACCGGGGAGCTGTTTTTT. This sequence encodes CSALRAGNTGELFF.

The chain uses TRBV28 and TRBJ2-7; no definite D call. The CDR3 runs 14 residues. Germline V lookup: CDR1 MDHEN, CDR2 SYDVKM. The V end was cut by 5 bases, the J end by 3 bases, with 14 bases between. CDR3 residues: CASSRPAGNYEQYF. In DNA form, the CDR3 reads TGTGCCAGCAGTAGGCCGGCAGGCAACTACGAGCAGTACTTC.

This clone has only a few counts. CDR3 region: CASSEANNEQFF. For the CDR3, the DNA is TGTGCCAGCAGTGAAGCAAACAATGAGCAGTTCTTC. This rearrangement joins TRBV6-1 to TRBJ2-1; no reliable D call. Per germline, CDR1 MNHNS and CDR2 SASEGT. Trimming stripped 0 bases from V and 5 bases from J, with 2 bases between. The CDR3 consists of 12 residues.

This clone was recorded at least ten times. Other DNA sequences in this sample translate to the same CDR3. Here the CDR3 DNA reads TGTGCCAGCTCACCGGTTCGACTAGGGAACACCGGGGAGCTGTTTTTT. It yields the protein CASSPVRLGNTGELFF. The chain employs TRBV18 and TRBJ2-2, with TRBD2 as a possible D gene (6 bases). Germline V lookup: CDR1 KGHSH, CDR2 LQKENI. CDR3 length: 16 residues. Trimming pared 3 bases from V and 1 base from J, leaving 12 bases between.